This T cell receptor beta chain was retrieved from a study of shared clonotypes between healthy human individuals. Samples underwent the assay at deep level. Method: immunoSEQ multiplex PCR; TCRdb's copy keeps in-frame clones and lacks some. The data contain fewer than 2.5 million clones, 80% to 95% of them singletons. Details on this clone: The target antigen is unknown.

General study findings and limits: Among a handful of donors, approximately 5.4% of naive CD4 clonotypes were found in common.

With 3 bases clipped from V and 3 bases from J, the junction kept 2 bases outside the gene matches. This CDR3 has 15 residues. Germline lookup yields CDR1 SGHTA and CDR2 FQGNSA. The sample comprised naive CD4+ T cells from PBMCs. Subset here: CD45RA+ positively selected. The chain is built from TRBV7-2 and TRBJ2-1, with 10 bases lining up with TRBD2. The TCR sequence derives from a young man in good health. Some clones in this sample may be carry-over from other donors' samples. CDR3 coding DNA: TGTGCCAGCAGCTTTACTAGCGGGAACTACAATGAGCAGTTCTTC. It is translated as CASSFTSGNYNEQFF.